This T cell receptor beta chain was sequenced for a study of blood T cells in healthy people across ages. A sample-barcoded 5' primer and a J-beta primer mix were used in a second PCR of roughly 7 to 11 cycles. TCRdb called the 5' RACE reads again in MiXCR, with one record for every CDR3 protein. The sample gives about 1.1 million distinct CDR3 sequences, 35% to 40% of which show up once; 13% is in the top ten. The study drew donors from healthy Caucasian individuals in Russia aged about 6 to 95. This TCR was recovered from a young man in good health. Specimen: blood.

The CDR3 sequence is CASSLDPPDEQYF. DNA of the CDR3: TGTGCCAGCAGCTTGGATCCCCCCGACGAGCAGTACTTC. The V gene is TRBV7-2, the J gene TRBJ2-5, with D uncertain. The J call could be wrong; TRBJ2-7 is a better fit for the DNA end. From germline, CDR1 is SGHTA and CDR2 FQGNSA. The CDR3 covers 13 residues.